This T cell receptor (beta chain) derives from a study of molecular identifiers for immune sequencing clone quantification. This CDR3 has 15 residues. The germline V gene has CDR1 MNHNS and CDR2 SASEGT. V dropped 0 bases and J dropped 8 bases, with 13 bases sitting between them. Findings of the study overall: It was shown that clones above 20 RNA copies held over 99% of effector molecules, but under 1% in naive cells. Barcode sharing among identical TCR molecules could make large clones appear smaller.

From the PCR reads, TCRdb called clonotypes with MiXCR, one entry per CDR3 protein. The table includes tens of thousands of distinct CDR3 sequences, over 15% detected once. On this clonotype itself: Its antigen is currently unknown.

This rearrangement joins TRBV6-1 to TRBJ1-4; perhaps TRBD1 as D (6 bases). Sequencing was done on a sample of naive CD8+ T cells from blood, with Jurkat cell RNA spiked in. Subset defined: FACS-sorted CD8+CD4-CCR7+CD45RA+ naive T cells. The TCR originated in a human donor in good health. Some libraries in this study had Jurkat cell RNA spiked in. Here the CDR3 DNA reads TGTGCCAGCAGTGAAGCCGACAGGAGAACCGAAAAACTGTTTTTT. Its protein product is CASSEADRRTEKLFF.